This T cell receptor (beta chain) was documented in a study of T cell changes during pregnancy in multiple sclerosis. The table came from immunoSEQ multiplex PCR; TCRdb's copy has only in-frame clones and leaves some out. The sample has around 36,000 clones; roughly 90% are singletons. V shed 5 bases and J shed 5 bases, with 15 bases lying between them. The CDR3 extends over 14 amino acids. Germline values: CDR1 MNHEY, CDR2 SMNVEV (reference sequence). Specimen: CD8+ T cells from peripheral blood mononuclear cells, collected in the first trimester of pregnancy. V gene TRBV27 combines with J gene TRBJ1-1; D remains ambiguous. The receptor was derived from a female donor with multiple sclerosis, enrolled in a pregnancy study. The CDR3 spells CASSIATAATEAFF. In DNA form, the CDR3 reads TGTGCCAGCAGTATTGCGACGGCGGCGACTGAAGCTTTCTTT.